This T cell receptor (beta chain) was documented in a study of T cell responses to AZD1222 COVID-19 vaccine. Germline trimming cut 1 base from V and 5 bases from J; bases unmatched to any gene: 8. Per germline, CDR1 SGHVS and CDR2 FQNEAQ. The CDR3 sequence is 15 residues long. Using immunoSEQ multiplex PCR, the repertoire was profiled, and TCRdb retains in-frame clones only, with some absent. The sample has about 160,000 clones, around 90% seen once. In its sample, this clone was seen once. The sequencing used peripheral blood, collected on day 0 of MenACWY control vaccination. This clonotype was obtained from an adult in good health. J is TRBJ2-7 and V is TRBV7-8; 7 bases fit TRBD1. This CDR3 reads CASSLGGQRFNEQYF. The CDR3 DNA sequence: TGTGCCAGCAGCTTAGGGGGACAGCGGTTTAACGAGCAGTACTTC.